This T cell receptor beta chain was found in a study of cytomegalovirus exposure and HLA in healthy donors. Overall study findings and caveats: DRB1 had the most TCR associations and HLA-C the fewest, a later analysis found, with rates varying by HLA locus. Later work associated fewer than 20,000 TCR beta sequences with HLA alleles at 0.05 false discovery rate. According to the study, roughly 160 TCR beta chains were cytomegalovirus-associated.

The PCR made use of 60 Vbeta and 13 Jbeta primers. The repertoire was sequenced with immunoSEQ multiplex PCR; TCRdb's copy has only in-frame clones and lacks some. Here the sample spans under 150,000 clones, over 70% being singletons. Germline CDR1 is SGHDT and CDR2 is YYEEEE. V trimming: 4 bases; J trimming: 3 bases; junction bases outside the gene matches: 10. This CDR3 is 15 amino acids long. The donors comprised healthy bone marrow donors. Turning to this clone: The antigen is unknown.

The J gene is TRBJ2-7, the V gene TRBV5-6, with 7 positions matching TRBD1. The sequenced sample was PBMCs. The clonotype comes from a man aged 18-30 years in good health and CMV-seronegative. Here the CDR3 DNA reads TGTGCCAGCAGCCTAACCCCGACAGGGCTCTACGAGCAGTACTTC. The encoded protein is CASSLTPTGLYEQYF.